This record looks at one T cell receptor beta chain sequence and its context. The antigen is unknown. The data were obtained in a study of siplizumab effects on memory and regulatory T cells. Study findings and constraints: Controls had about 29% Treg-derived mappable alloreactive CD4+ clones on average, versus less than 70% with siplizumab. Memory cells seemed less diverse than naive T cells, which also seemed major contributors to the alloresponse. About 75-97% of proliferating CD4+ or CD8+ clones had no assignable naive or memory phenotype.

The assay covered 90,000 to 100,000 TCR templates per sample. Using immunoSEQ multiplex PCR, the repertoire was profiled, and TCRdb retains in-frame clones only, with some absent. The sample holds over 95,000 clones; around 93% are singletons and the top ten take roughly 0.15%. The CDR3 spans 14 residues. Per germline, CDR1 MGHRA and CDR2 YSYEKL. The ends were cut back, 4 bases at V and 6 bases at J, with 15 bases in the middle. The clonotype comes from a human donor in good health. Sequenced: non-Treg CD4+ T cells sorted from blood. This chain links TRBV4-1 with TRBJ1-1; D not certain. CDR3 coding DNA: TGCGCCAGCAGCCTCCCCCCCGCCGGCCCTGAAGCTTTCTTT. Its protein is CASSLPPAGPEAFF.